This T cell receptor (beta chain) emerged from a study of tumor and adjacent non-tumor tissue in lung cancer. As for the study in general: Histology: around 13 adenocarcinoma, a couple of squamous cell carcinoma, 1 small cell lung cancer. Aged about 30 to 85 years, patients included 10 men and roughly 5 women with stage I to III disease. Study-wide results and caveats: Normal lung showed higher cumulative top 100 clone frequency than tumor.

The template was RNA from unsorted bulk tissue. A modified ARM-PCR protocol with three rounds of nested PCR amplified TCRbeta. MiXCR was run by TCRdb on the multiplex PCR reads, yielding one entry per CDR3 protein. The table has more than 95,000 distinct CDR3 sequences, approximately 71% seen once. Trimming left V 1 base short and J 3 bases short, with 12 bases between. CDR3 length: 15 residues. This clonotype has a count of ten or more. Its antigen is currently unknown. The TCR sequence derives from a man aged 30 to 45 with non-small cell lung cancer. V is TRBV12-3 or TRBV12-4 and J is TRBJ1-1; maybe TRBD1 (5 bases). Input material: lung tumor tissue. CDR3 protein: CASSLGAGWDTEAFF. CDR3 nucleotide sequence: TGTGCCAGCAGTTTAGGAGCAGGGTGGGACACTGAAGCTTTCTTT.